The rows below give T cell receptor beta chains drawn from one sample of a study of cytomegalovirus exposure and HLA in healthy donors. TCRdb's copy holds only in-frame clones and misses some; the assay was immunoSEQ multiplex PCR. Among about 130,000 clones listed, 75% to 85% were seen once. Sample: PBMCs. These receptors came from a man aged 18 to 29 in good health and CMV-seronegative. The CDR3 runs from the conserved cysteine through the conserved F or W. Each record gives: D gene, J gene, clone size, V gene, CDR3 DNA, CDR3 protein. D genes are given only for firm matches. Some rows mark clone size as missing; the rest say once, few, many or name a class of expanded clone.

d_call: TRBD2; j_call: TRBJ2-7; clone_size: -; v_call: TRBV9; cdr3_nt: TGTGCCAGCAGCGTAGGTGGTCTAGCGGGAGGTTACGAGCAGTACTTC; cdr3_aa: CASSVGGLAGGYEQYF
d_call: -; j_call: TRBJ1-5; clone_size: -; v_call: TRBV9; cdr3_nt: TGTGCCAGCAGCGTAGAAGCGGGTTGGGGTCAGCCCCAGCATTTT; cdr3_aa: CASSVEAGWGQPQHF
d_call: -; j_call: TRBJ1-2; clone_size: -; v_call: TRBV29-1; cdr3_nt: TGCAGCGTTGAAGAAGGGGCTGGGGGCTACACCTTC; cdr3_aa: CSVEEGAGGYTF
d_call: -; j_call: TRBJ1-1; clone_size: few; v_call: TRBV6-1; cdr3_nt: TGTGCCAGCAGTCCGCGAAACAGGAACACTGAAGCTTTCTTT; cdr3_aa: CASSPRNRNTEAFF
d_call: -; j_call: TRBJ2-2; clone_size: -; v_call: TRBV6-6; cdr3_nt: TGTGCCAGCAGTTACACGGGATGGGAGAACACCGGGGAGCTGTTTTTT; cdr3_aa: CASSYTGWENTGELFF
d_call: -; j_call: TRBJ2-1; clone_size: -; v_call: TRBV20-1; cdr3_nt: TGCAGACTTCCCACCGACAATGAGCAGTTCTTC; cdr3_aa: CRLPTDNEQFF
d_call: -; j_call: TRBJ2-1; clone_size: once; v_call: TRBV19; cdr3_nt: TGTGCCAGTACCCTAAGCGCTCAATCCTACAATGAGCAGTTCTTC; cdr3_aa: CASTLSAQSYNEQFF
d_call: -; j_call: TRBJ2-1; clone_size: -; v_call: TRBV27; cdr3_nt: TGTGCCAGCAGTTTACGCGGACTTGCCAATGAGCAGTTCTTC; cdr3_aa: CASSLRGLANEQFF
d_call: -; j_call: TRBJ1-4; clone_size: -; v_call: TRBV2; cdr3_nt: TGTGCCAGTCTATACGGGACAAGGAATGAAAAACTGTTTTTT; cdr3_aa: CASLYGTRNEKLFF
d_call: -; j_call: TRBJ1-5; clone_size: few; v_call: TRBV6-1; cdr3_nt: TGTGCCAGCAAAGACAGGTTTAGCAATCAGCCCCAGCATTTT; cdr3_aa: CASKDRFSNQPQHF
d_call: TRBD1; j_call: TRBJ2-7; clone_size: few; v_call: TRBV7-9; cdr3_nt: TGTTCCAGCAGCACCCCTAGGGGGCAGGGCGAGAAGGGCTACGAGCAGTACTTC; cdr3_aa: CSSSTPRGQGEKGYEQYF
d_call: TRBD1; j_call: TRBJ2-1; clone_size: -; v_call: TRBV9; cdr3_nt: TGTGCCAGCAGCGTAGGGAGCAGGGGGCCCAATGAGCAGTTCTTC; cdr3_aa: CASSVGSRGPNEQFF
d_call: TRBD1; j_call: TRBJ2-1; clone_size: once; v_call: TRBV11-2; cdr3_nt: TGTGCCAGCAGCTTAGAGGGCAGGGGGACCTTAACTAAGCAGTTCTTC; cdr3_aa: CASSLEGRGTLTKQFF
d_call: -; j_call: TRBJ2-5; clone_size: -; v_call: TRBV7-9; cdr3_nt: TGTGCCAGCAGCTTAGGGACAGTCAACCAAGAGACCCAGTACTTC; cdr3_aa: CASSLGTVNQETQYF
d_call: -; j_call: TRBJ2-1; clone_size: once; v_call: TRBV5-4; cdr3_nt: TGTGCCAGCAGCTCCCAGGGGTCCTACAATGAGCAGTTCTTC; cdr3_aa: CASSSQGSYNEQFF
d_call: -; j_call: TRBJ1-1; clone_size: -; v_call: TRBV19; cdr3_nt: TGTGCCAGTACGGACTCTCTGAACACTGAAGCTTTCTTT; cdr3_aa: CASTDSLNTEAFF
d_call: -; j_call: TRBJ2-7; clone_size: -; v_call: TRBV5-1; cdr3_nt: TGCGCCAGCAGCTTATTTGATAGCGGAACGTACGAGCAGTACTTC; cdr3_aa: CASSLFDSGTYEQYF
d_call: -; j_call: TRBJ1-3; clone_size: -; v_call: TRBV11-2; cdr3_nt: TGTGCCAGCAGCTTAGCCGGGGTTGGAAACACCATATATTTT; cdr3_aa: CASSLAGVGNTIYF
d_call: -; j_call: TRBJ2-7; clone_size: once; v_call: TRBV27; cdr3_nt: TGTGCCAGCAGTCGCTTCTCTGGGCTCGCCTACGAGCAGTACTTC; cdr3_aa: CASSRFSGLAYEQYF
d_call: TRBD2; j_call: TRBJ2-3; clone_size: -; v_call: TRBV30; cdr3_nt: TGTGCCTGGAGTGTATTTATTTTTCGCGGGAGGGCCCCCACAGATACGCAGTATTTT; cdr3_aa: CAWSVFIFRGRAPTDTQYF
d_call: -; j_call: TRBJ2-2; clone_size: -; v_call: TRBV7-6; cdr3_nt: TGTGCCAGCAGCTTAACGGTAAACACCGGGGAGCTGTTTTTT; cdr3_aa: CASSLTVNTGELFF
d_call: -; j_call: TRBJ2-5; clone_size: -; v_call: TRBV6-5; cdr3_nt: TGTGCCAGCAGTTACTCGGGAGGAGGGCTGGGAGAGACCCAGTACTTC; cdr3_aa: CASSYSGGGLGETQYF
d_call: -; j_call: TRBJ2-7; clone_size: few; v_call: TRBV10-3; cdr3_nt: TGTGCCATCAGTGAAGGGCAGGGGTACGAGCAGTACTTC; cdr3_aa: CAISEGQGYEQYF
d_call: TRBD2; j_call: TRBJ2-7; clone_size: -; v_call: TRBV5-4; cdr3_nt: TGTGCCAGCAGCTTGACCAAGCTAGCGGCTAGCTCCTACGAGCAGTACTTC; cdr3_aa: CASSLTKLAASSYEQYF
d_call: -; j_call: TRBJ1-2; clone_size: -; v_call: TRBV27; cdr3_nt: TGTGCCAGCAGTTCTCCATTGGGGGGTGGCTACACCTTC; cdr3_aa: CASSSPLGGGYTF
d_call: -; j_call: TRBJ1-2; clone_size: -; v_call: TRBV6-4; cdr3_nt: TGTGCCAACTCGGGACTCCCTCAAGGCAACTATGGCTACACCTTC; cdr3_aa: CANSGLPQGNYGYTF
d_call: -; j_call: TRBJ2-3; clone_size: -; v_call: TRBV9; cdr3_nt: TGTGCCAGCAGCTTTTCAGGTGGCACAGATACGCAGTATTTT; cdr3_aa: CASSFSGGTDTQYF
d_call: -; j_call: TRBJ1-2; clone_size: -; v_call: TRBV6-1; cdr3_nt: TGTGCCAGCAGGCAGGGAAGCTCGTATGGCTACACCTTC; cdr3_aa: CASRQGSSYGYTF
d_call: TRBD1; j_call: TRBJ1-1; clone_size: many; v_call: TRBV19; cdr3_nt: TGTGCCAGTAGTACCGACAGGGGAGGCACTGAAGCTTTCTTT; cdr3_aa: CASSTDRGGTEAFF
d_call: -; j_call: TRBJ2-1; clone_size: few; v_call: TRBV6-1; cdr3_nt: TGTGCCAGCACTTCAGACCTAGTCGCCTACAATGAGCAGTTCTTC; cdr3_aa: CASTSDLVAYNEQFF
d_call: TRBD2; j_call: TRBJ2-7; clone_size: once; v_call: TRBV5-6; cdr3_nt: TGTGCCAGCAGTTTGCCGGGGGGGGCCTACGAGCAGTACTTC; cdr3_aa: CASSLPGGAYEQYF
d_call: TRBD1; j_call: TRBJ2-2; clone_size: -; v_call: TRBV6-6; cdr3_nt: TGTGCCAGCAGTTACGGGGGACAGGGAACCACCGGGGAGCTGTTTTTT; cdr3_aa: CASSYGGQGTTGELFF
d_call: TRBD2; j_call: TRBJ2-5; clone_size: -; v_call: TRBV13; cdr3_nt: TGTGCCAGCAGCTTAGGCCTTAGCGGGAGGGAGGGGGAGACCCAGTACTTC; cdr3_aa: CASSLGLSGREGETQYF
d_call: TRBD2; j_call: TRBJ2-1; clone_size: -; v_call: TRBV7-2; cdr3_nt: TGTGCCAGCAGGCCATCTGGACTAGCGGGGTACAATGAGCAGTTCTTC; cdr3_aa: CASRPSGLAGYNEQFF
d_call: TRBD2; j_call: TRBJ2-7; clone_size: -; v_call: TRBV7-9; cdr3_nt: TGTGCCAGCAGCTACGGGGGGAGCTCCTACGAGCAGTACTTC; cdr3_aa: CASSYGGSSYEQYF
d_call: -; j_call: TRBJ1-1; clone_size: few; v_call: TRBV6-5; cdr3_nt: TGTGCCAGCAGAAGAGCGGGCGGGGGCAAATCGGAAGCTTTCTTT; cdr3_aa: CASRRAGGGKSEAFF
d_call: -; j_call: TRBJ1-5; clone_size: -; v_call: TRBV30; cdr3_nt: TGTGCCTGGAGCACAGGTCACGATCAGCCCCAGCATTTT; cdr3_aa: CAWSTGHDQPQHF
d_call: TRBD1; j_call: TRBJ1-3; clone_size: -; v_call: TRBV2; cdr3_nt: TGTGCCAGAAACCGGGACAGGGGGTCCGGCTCTGGAAACACCATATATTTT; cdr3_aa: CARNRDRGSGSGNTIYF
d_call: -; j_call: TRBJ1-4; clone_size: -; v_call: TRBV18; cdr3_nt: TGTGCCAGCTCACACCGGAGGCCGGACCGGGAGGAAAAACTGTTTTTT; cdr3_aa: CASSHRRPDREEKLFF
d_call: -; j_call: TRBJ1-4; clone_size: -; v_call: TRBV15; cdr3_nt: TGTGCCACCAGCTGGGGGGGTCTTGGGACTAATGAAAAACTGTTTTTT; cdr3_aa: CATSWGGLGTNEKLFF
d_call: -; j_call: TRBJ1-1; clone_size: -; v_call: TRBV15; cdr3_nt: TGTGCCACCAGCAGAGATTTGAGCCATTCGACTGAAGCTTTCTTT; cdr3_aa: CATSRDLSHSTEAFF
d_call: -; j_call: TRBJ1-2; clone_size: -; v_call: TRBV9; cdr3_nt: TGTGCCAGCAGCGTAGCTACCGAGGTTAGTGGCTACACCTTC; cdr3_aa: CASSVATEVSGYTF